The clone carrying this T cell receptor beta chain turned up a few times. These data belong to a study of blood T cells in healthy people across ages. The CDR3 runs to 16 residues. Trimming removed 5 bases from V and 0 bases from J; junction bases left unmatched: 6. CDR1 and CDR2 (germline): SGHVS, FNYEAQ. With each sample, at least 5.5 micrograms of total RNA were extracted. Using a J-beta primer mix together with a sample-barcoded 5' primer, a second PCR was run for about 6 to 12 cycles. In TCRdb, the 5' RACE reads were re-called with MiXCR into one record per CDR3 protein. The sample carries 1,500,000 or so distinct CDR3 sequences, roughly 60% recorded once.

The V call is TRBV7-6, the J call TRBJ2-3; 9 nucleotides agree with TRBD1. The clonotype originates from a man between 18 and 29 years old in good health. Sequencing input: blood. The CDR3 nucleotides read TGTGCCAGCAGCCCGGACAGGGGCATCAGCACAGATACGCAGTATTTT. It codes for CASSPDRGISTDTQYF.